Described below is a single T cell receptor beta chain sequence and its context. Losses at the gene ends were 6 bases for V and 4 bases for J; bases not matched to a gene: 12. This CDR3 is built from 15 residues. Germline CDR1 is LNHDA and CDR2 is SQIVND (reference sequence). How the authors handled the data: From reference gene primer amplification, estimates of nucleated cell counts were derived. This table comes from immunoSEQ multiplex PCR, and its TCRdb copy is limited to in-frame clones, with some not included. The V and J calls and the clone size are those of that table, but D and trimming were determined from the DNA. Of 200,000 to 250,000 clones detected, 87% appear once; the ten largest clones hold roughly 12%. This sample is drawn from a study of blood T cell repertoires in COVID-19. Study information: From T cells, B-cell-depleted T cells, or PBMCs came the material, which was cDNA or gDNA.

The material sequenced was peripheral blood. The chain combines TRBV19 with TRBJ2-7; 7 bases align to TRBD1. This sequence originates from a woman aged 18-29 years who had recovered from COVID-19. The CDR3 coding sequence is TGTGCCAGTAGCCACTCCGGGACAGCCTCGTACGAGCAGTACTTC. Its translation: CASSHSGTASYEQYF.